The entry below describes one T cell receptor beta chain. Single viable CD3+CD4+CD8-CD45RO+ cells were sorted as the memory CD4+ T cells. Donors' CMV status reflects serum IgG against pp150, pp28, p38, p52. The data were produced by immunoSEQ multiplex PCR, yet TCRdb's version contains in-frame clones alone and is incomplete. The data contain tens of thousands of clones, roughly 82% of them singletons. This specimen comes from a study of memory CD4+ T cells and cytomegalovirus serostatus. Study as a whole: Healthy Belgian adult donors included about nine CMV-positive and about two dozen CMV-negative people.

This CDR3 has 15 residues. Trimming stripped 0 bases from V and 0 bases from J, with 9 bases between. The V gene's germline CDR1 is GTSNPN and CDR2 SVGIG (reference sequence). What was sequenced was memory CD4+ T cells from blood. This receptor was identified in an adult in good health and CMV-seronegative. The V gene is TRBV30, the J gene TRBJ1-3; D unresolved. Written as DNA, the CDR3 is TGTGCCTGGAGTGTACCGGGTTACTCTGGAAACACCATATATTTT. Residues: CAWSVPGYSGNTIYF.